This is a list of T cell receptor beta chains from one sample in a study of T cell responses to AZD1222 COVID-19 vaccine. Here immunoSEQ multiplex PCR was the method, and the copy in TCRdb shows in-frame clones only, minus some. The sample includes about 130,000 clones, around 86% of them seen just once. Sequenced here: peripheral blood, sampled on day 0 of AZD1222 vaccination. The receptors come from an adult in good health. Both conserved end residues are part of each CDR3. D genes are given only for firm matches. The size field is filled for only some rows; it gives once, few, many or a size class.

d_call	clone_size	j_call	v_call	cdr3_length	cdr3_aa	cdr3_nt
.	once	TRBJ1-1	TRBV18	14	CASSSAGVNTEAFF	TGTGCCAGCTCATCGGCAGGCGTAAACACTGAAGCTTTCTTT
.	.	TRBJ2-7	TRBV5-6	15	CASSLAPVPTYEQYF	TGTGCCAGCAGCTTGGCCCCGGTCCCTACCTACGAGCAGTACTTC
.	.	TRBJ1-6	TRBV27	14	CASSYWGPRTVLHF	TGTGCCAGCAGTTACTGGGGACCCCGGACCGTCCTCCACTTT
.	.	TRBJ1-2	TRBV7-9	15	CASSLSGAKTHGYTF	TGTGCCAGCAGCTTAAGCGGGGCTAAGACACATGGCTACACCTTC
.	.	TRBJ1-4	TRBV19	17	CASNNAPQRKTNEKLFF	TGTGCCAGTAACAACGCCCCTCAGAGGAAAACTAATGAAAAACTGTTTTTT
.	.	TRBJ1-2	TRBV12-3/TRBV12-4	11	CASSINYGYTF	TGTGCCAGCAGTATTAACTATGGCTACACCTTC
.	.	TRBJ1-2	TRBV5-1	14	CASTREGGNYGYTF	TGCGCCAGCACAAGAGAGGGGGGGAACTATGGCTACACCTTC
.	.	TRBJ2-7	TRBV11-2	14	CASSRTRAPYEQYF	TGTGCCAGCAGCCGTACGAGGGCACCCTACGAGCAGTACTTC
.	.	TRBJ1-2	TRBV6-5	14	CASSYRETNYGYTF	TGTGCCAGCAGCTACAGGGAAACTAACTATGGCTACACCTTC
.	.	TRBJ1-1	TRBV6-5	15	CASSYSTEMNTEAFF	TGTGCCAGCAGTTACTCGACAGAGATGAACACTGAAGCTTTCTTT
.	.	TRBJ2-2	TRBV7-9	15	CASSLGHPNTGELFF	TGTGCCAGCAGCCTCGGGCACCCGAACACCGGGGAGCTGTTTTTT
.	.	TRBJ1-3	TRBV19	15	CASSNRLNFGNTIYF	TGTGCCAGTAGTAATCGGCTTAATTTTGGAAACACCATATATTTT
.	.	TRBJ1-5	TRBV3-1/TRBV3-2	15	CASSPTGGADQPQHF	TGTGCCAGCAGCCCGACCGGGGGGGCTGATCAGCCCCAGCATTTT
.	.	TRBJ1-2	TRBV19	14	CASSIPQGVGGYTF	TGTGCCAGTAGTATACCTCAGGGTGTCGGTGGCTACACCTTC
.	once	TRBJ2-7	TRBV4-1	15	CASSHIQGARREQYF	TGCGCCAGCAGCCATATACAGGGTGCGAGGCGCGAGCAGTACTTC
.	.	TRBJ1-2	TRBV28	16	CASSLSGRGLGYGYTF	TGTGCCAGCAGTTTGAGCGGGAGGGGACTGGGATATGGCTACACCTTC
.	.	TRBJ1-1	TRBV4-3	13	CASSQDLYTEAFF	TGCGCCAGCAGCCAAGATTTATACACTGAAGCTTTCTTT
.	.	TRBJ1-3	TRBV28	15	CASSSGPSSGNTIYF	TGTGCCAGCAGTTCCGGACCGTCATCTGGAAACACCATATATTTT
.	once	TRBJ2-3	TRBV11-3	16	CASSLGRPLGTDTQYF	TGTGCCAGCAGCTTAGGACGGCCTCTAGGCACAGATACGCAGTATTTT
.	.	TRBJ1-1	TRBV7-6	13	CASSFPRSTEAFF	TGTGCCAGCAGCTTTCCCAGGAGCACTGAAGCTTTCTTT
TRBD2	.	TRBJ2-1	TRBV19	15	CASSNGGSPYNEQFF	TGTGCCAGTAGTAACGGGGGGTCCCCCTACAATGAGCAGTTCTTC
.	.	TRBJ1-1	TRBV6-5	14	CASTRTLKGTEAFF	TGTGCCAGCACTAGAACCCTGAAGGGCACTGAAGCTTTCTTT
.	.	TRBJ1-5	TRBV3-1/TRBV3-2	12	CASSQGNQPQHF	TGTGCCAGCAGCCAAGGTAATCAGCCCCAGCATTTT
TRBD1	.	TRBJ1-1	TRBV5-4	15	CASSPRTGGQAEAFF	TGTGCCAGCAGCCCACGGACAGGGGGACAAGCTGAAGCTTTCTTT
.	.	TRBJ1-6	TRBV27	17	CASSFRRASSYNSPLHF	TGTGCCAGCAGTTTTCGGCGCGCGAGCTCCTATAATTCACCCCTCCACTTT
TRBD1	.	TRBJ2-3	TRBV28	15	CASSRTGEFEDTQYF	TGTGCCAGCAGTCGGACAGGGGAGTTTGAAGATACGCAGTATTTT
.	.	TRBJ1-1	TRBV18	12	CASSTGNTEAFF	TGTGCCAGCTCCACAGGGAACACTGAAGCTTTCTTT
.	.	TRBJ1-1	TRBV12-3/TRBV12-4	13	CASREGGRTEAFF	TGTGCCAGCAGAGAGGGGGGGCGGACTGAAGCTTTCTTT
TRBD1	once	TRBJ1-5	TRBV6-5	15	CASSRGGFENQPQHF	TGTGCCAGCAGCAGGGGGGGTTTTGAGAATCAGCCCCAGCATTTT
TRBD1	.	TRBJ2-7	TRBV28	15	CASSGDSASSYEQYF	TGTGCCAGCAGTGGGGACAGTGCAAGCTCCTACGAGCAGTACTTC
.	.	TRBJ1-3	TRBV7-2	14	CASRPALSGNTIYF	TGTGCCAGCAGACCCGCCCTCTCTGGAAACACCATATATTTT
TRBD1	once	TRBJ1-1	TRBV18	15	CASSQKGQGNTEAFF	TGTGCCAGCTCACAAAAGGGACAGGGCAACACTGAAGCTTTCTTT
TRBD2	.	TRBJ2-3	TRBV28	16	CASSLTRGDFTDTQYF	TGTGCCAGCAGTTTAACGCGGGGGGACTTCACAGATACGCAGTATTTT
TRBD1	.	TRBJ2-3	TRBV6-1	14	CASSEGRGRDTQYF	TGTGCCAGCAGTGAGGGCAGGGGGAGAGATACGCAGTATTTT
TRBD1	.	TRBJ2-5	TRBV25-1	17	CASRKPLKQGWDETQYF	TGTGCCAGCAGAAAACCCTTAAAACAGGGGTGGGATGAGACCCAGTACTTC
.	few	TRBJ1-1	TRBV4-3	16	CASSQVGAGLYTEAFF	TGCGCCAGCAGCCAAGTAGGGGCTGGGTTGTACACTGAAGCTTTCTTT
TRBD1	.	TRBJ1-2	TRBV4-3	17	CASSQDRQGPTARGYTF	TGCGCCAGCAGCCAAGATCGACAGGGCCCCACGGCGAGGGGCTACACCTTC
.	once	TRBJ1-5	TRBV6-2/TRBV6-3	18	CASSSTWGVAGSNQPQHF	TGTGCCAGCAGTTCAACCTGGGGAGTGGCAGGGAGCAATCAGCCCCAGCATTTT
TRBD1	.	TRBJ1-2	TRBV19	16	CASRGPTDRGFYGYTF	TGTGCCAGTCGAGGACCAACGGACAGGGGTTTCTATGGCTACACCTTC
.	.	TRBJ2-2	TRBV10-3	11	CAIMRTGELFF	TGTGCCATCATGCGGACCGGGGAGCTGTTTTTT
TRBD1	.	TRBJ2-7	TRBV15	17	CATSRYPGTVSSYEQYF	TGTGCCACCAGCAGATACCCCGGGACAGTCTCCTCCTACGAGCAGTACTTC
.	.	TRBJ1-6	TRBV6-4	14	CALTPQGYNSPLHF	TGTGCCCTTACACCCCAGGGCTATAATTCACCCCTCCACTTT
.	.	TRBJ2-7	TRBV2	13	CASSEGTPYEQYF	TGTGCCAGCAGTGAAGGGACCCCCTACGAGCAGTACTTC
.	.	TRBJ2-1	TRBV5-4	14	CASSGRPGHGEQFF	TGTGCCAGCAGCGGGCGGCCGGGTCACGGGGAGCAGTTCTTC
.	.	TRBJ1-5	TRBV6-5	14	CASSPEGNAQPQHF	TGTGCCAGCAGTCCCGAAGGGAACGCTCAGCCCCAGCATTTT
.	.	TRBJ1-3	TRBV7-2	14	CASSLATRGNTIYF	TGTGCCAGCAGCTTAGCGACAAGGGGAAACACCATATATTTT
.	.	TRBJ1-1	TRBV20-1	14	CSASGGIYYTEAFF	TGCAGTGCTAGTGGGGGGATTTATTACACTGAAGCTTTCTTT
TRBD1	.	TRBJ1-2	TRBV4-3	15	CASSQDFGTGIGYTF	TGCGCCAGCAGCCAAGATTTCGGGACAGGGATCGGCTACACCTTC
.	.	TRBJ1-2	TRBV19	14	CASSIRAANYGYTF	TGTGCCAGTAGTATCCGTGCAGCTAACTATGGCTACACCTTC
TRBD1	.	TRBJ1-5	TRBV28	18	CASSLGTQGLDSNQPQHF	TGTGCCAGCAGTTTGGGTACACAGGGGTTGGATAGCAATCAGCCCCAGCATTTT
TRBD1	.	TRBJ1-1	TRBV5-4	15	CASTRIGQANTEAFF	TGTGCCAGCACCCGGATCGGACAGGCTAACACTGAAGCTTTCTTT
.	.	TRBJ1-6	TRBV7-9	15	CASSEGGASLSPLHF	TGTGCCAGCAGCGAGGGGGGGGCCAGTCTCTCACCCCTCCACTTT
TRBD1	.	TRBJ1-6	TRBV7-2	16	CASSTGDRGLNSPLHF	TGTGCCAGCAGCACTGGAGACAGGGGGCTTAACTCACCCCTCCACTTT
.	.	TRBJ2-7	TRBV7-9	13	CATPRGPPNEQYF	TGTGCCACCCCCCGGGGCCCCCCTAACGAGCAGTACTTC
.	once	TRBJ1-2	TRBV6-5	16	CASSSRTLLYNYGYTF	TGTGCCAGCAGTTCCCGGACACTTCTCTATAACTATGGCTACACCTTC